The sequence of this TCR beta chain was determined in a study of long-term antiretroviral therapy in people with HIV. Overall study context: The 2015 immediate-ART recommendation came about a decade after the earliest samples.

General study points: Repertoires with HIV possessed tighter CDR3 length spans than those of controls.

The CDR3 extends over 15 amino acids. The germline gives CDR1 MNHNS, CDR2 SASEGT. V was pared by 7 bases and J by 1 base, with 15 bases between. Worth noting for this clone: Its cognate antigen is unknown.

The assay used was immunoSEQ (version v3.0), run at survey level. Method: immunoSEQ multiplex PCR; TCRdb's copy keeps in-frame clones and lacks some. The profile covers some 9,700 clones, with roughly four fifths appearing a single time and 17% taken by the ten largest. The samples, holding roughly 0.9-10 million cryopreserved PBMC, were thawed before DNA extraction was carried out. The sequence was collected from a man aged 40-50 years with HIV. V and J are TRBV6-1 and TRBJ2-3; no definite D call. Sequenced material: unsorted PBMCs, taken 0.7 years after starting antiretroviral therapy. CDR3 residues: CASTPAVGGTDTQYF. In nucleotides, the CDR3 is TGTGCCAGCACCCCGGCCGTCGGCGGCACAGATACGCAGTATTTT.